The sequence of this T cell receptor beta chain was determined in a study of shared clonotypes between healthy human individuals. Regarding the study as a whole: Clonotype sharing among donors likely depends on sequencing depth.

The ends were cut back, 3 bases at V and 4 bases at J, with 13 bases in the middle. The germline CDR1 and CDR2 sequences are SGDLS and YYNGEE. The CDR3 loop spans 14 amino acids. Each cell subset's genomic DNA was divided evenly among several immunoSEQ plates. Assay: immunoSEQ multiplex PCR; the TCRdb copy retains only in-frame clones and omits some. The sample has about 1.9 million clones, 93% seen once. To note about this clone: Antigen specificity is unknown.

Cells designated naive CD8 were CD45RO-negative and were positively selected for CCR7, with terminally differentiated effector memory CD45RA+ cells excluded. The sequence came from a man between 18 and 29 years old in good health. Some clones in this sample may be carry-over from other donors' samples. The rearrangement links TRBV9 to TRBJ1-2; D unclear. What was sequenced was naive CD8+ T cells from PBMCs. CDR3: CASSATGNSYGYTF. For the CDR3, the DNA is TGTGCCAGCAGCGCCACCGGGAACTCCTATGGCTACACCTTC.